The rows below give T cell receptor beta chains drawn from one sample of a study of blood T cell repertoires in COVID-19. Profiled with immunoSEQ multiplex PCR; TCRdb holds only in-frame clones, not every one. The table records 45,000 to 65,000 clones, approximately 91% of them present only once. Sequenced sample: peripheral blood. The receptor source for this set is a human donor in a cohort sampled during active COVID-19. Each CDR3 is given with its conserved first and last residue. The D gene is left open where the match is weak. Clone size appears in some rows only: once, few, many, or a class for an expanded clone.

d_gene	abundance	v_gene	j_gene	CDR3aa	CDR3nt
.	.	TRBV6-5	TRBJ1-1	CASRSRVAEAFF	TGTGCCAGCAGAAGCAGGGTGGCTGAAGCTTTCTTT
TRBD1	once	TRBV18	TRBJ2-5	CASSPTGGETQYF	TGTGCCAGCTCACCAACAGGGGGAGAGACCCAGTACTTC
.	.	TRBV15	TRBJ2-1	CATSPGGQKIYNEQFF	TGTGCCACCAGCCCCGGGGGACAGAAAATCTACAATGAGCAGTTCTTC
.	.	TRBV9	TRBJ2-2	CASVRTGSGTGELFF	TGTGCCAGCGTTCGAACAGGGTCGGGGACCGGGGAGCTGTTTTTT
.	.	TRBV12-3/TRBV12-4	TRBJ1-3	CASSGGFGNTIYF	TGTGCCAGCAGCGGAGGGTTCGGAAACACCATATATTTT
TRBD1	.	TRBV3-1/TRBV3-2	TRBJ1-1	CASSPTRDRGPTEAFF	TGTGCCAGCAGCCCCACCCGGGACAGGGGGCCTACTGAAGCTTTCTTT
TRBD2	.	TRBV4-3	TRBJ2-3	CASSQTSGGTDTQYF	TGCGCCAGCAGCCAGACTAGCGGGGGTACAGATACGCAGTATTTT
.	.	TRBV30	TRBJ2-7	CAWGRGNSYEQYF	TGTGCCTGGGGAAGGGGGAACTCCTACGAGCAGTACTTC
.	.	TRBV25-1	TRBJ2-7	CASSDSFGTLGEQYF	TGTGCCAGCAGTGATTCTTTTGGGACTCTGGGCGAGCAGTACTTC
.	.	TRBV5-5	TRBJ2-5	CASSFRDPLILGGIEETQYF	TGTGCCAGCAGCTTTCGGGACCCACTAATCTTGGGCGGGATTGAGGAGACCCAGTACTTC
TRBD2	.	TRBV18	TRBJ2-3	CASSRTSGSQTDTQYF	TGTGCCAGCTCACGGACTAGCGGGAGCCAGACAGATACGCAGTATTTT
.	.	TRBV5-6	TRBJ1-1	CASSLDPGTEAFF	TGTGCCAGCAGCTTGGACCCAGGCACTGAAGCTTTCTTT
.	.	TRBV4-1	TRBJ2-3	CASSQDALFGPDTQYF	TGCGCCAGCAGCCAAGATGCCCTATTTGGGCCAGATACGCAGTATTTT
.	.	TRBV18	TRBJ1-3	CASSPTQRSSGNTIYF	TGTGCCAGCTCACCGACACAGCGGAGCTCTGGAAACACCATATATTTT
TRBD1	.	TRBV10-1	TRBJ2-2	CASSDFAGTDKTGELFF	TGCGCCAGCAGTGATTTTGCAGGGACAGACAAGACCGGGGAGCTGTTTTTT
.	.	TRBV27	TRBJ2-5	CASSFTRTTPETQYF	TGTGCCAGCAGTTTTACAAGGACTACACCGGAGACCCAGTACTTC
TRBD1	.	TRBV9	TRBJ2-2	CASSVTQGTGELFF	TGTGCCAGCAGCGTGACACAGGGGACCGGGGAGCTGTTTTTT
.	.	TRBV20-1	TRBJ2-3	CSASSPGGTDTQYF	TGCAGTGCTAGTTCTCCGGGGGGCACAGATACGCAGTATTTT
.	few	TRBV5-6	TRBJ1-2	CATYRERINYGYTF	TGTGCCACCTACCGAGAGCGGATCAACTATGGCTACACCTTC
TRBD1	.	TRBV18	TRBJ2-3	CASSARTGGAADTQYF	TGTGCCAGCTCAGCAAGGACAGGGGGCGCGGCAGATACGCAGTATTTT
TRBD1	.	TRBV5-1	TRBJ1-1	CASRSGQGYMNTEAFF	TGCGCCAGCAGATCGGGACAGGGATACATGAACACTGAAGCTTTCTTT
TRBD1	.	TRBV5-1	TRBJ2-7	CASSLQQGAGYEQYF	TGCGCCAGCAGCCTCCAACAGGGGGCAGGTTACGAGCAGTACTTC
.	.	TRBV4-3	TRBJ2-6	CASSQDVQGNSGANVLTF	TGCGCCAGCAGCCAAGATGTCCAGGGCAACTCTGGGGCCAACGTCCTGACTTTC
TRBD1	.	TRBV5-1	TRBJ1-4	CASSLVFRDRDRKLFF	TGCGCCAGCAGCTTGGTTTTTAGGGACAGGGACAGGAAACTGTTTTTT
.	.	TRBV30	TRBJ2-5	CAWTGNQETQYF	TGTGCCTGGACGGGGAACCAAGAGACCCAGTACTTC
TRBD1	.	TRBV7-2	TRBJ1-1	CASRNTGGAGAFF	TGTGCCAGCAGAAATACAGGGGGCGCAGGCGCTTTCTTT
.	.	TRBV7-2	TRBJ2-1	CASSRTPRGTPHEQFF	TGTGCCAGCAGCCGCACCCCAAGGGGTACTCCCCATGAGCAGTTCTTC
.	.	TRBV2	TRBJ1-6	CASSEVRGSPLHF	TGTGCCAGCAGTGAGGTGAGGGGGTCACCCCTCCACTTT
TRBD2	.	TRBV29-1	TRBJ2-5	CSVESLAGVETQYF	TGCAGCGTTGAATCGCTAGCGGGGGTAGAGACCCAGTACTTC
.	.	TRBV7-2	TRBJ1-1	CASSNTREGEAFF	TGTGCCAGCAGCAATACCAGGGAGGGGGAAGCTTTCTTT
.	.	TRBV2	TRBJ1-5	CASRAGERNQPQHF	TGTGCCAGCAGGGCAGGGGAGCGCAATCAGCCCCAGCATTTT
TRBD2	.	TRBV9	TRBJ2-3	CASSLNSGSTDTQYF	TGTGCCAGCAGCTTAAATAGCGGGAGTACAGATACGCAGTATTTT
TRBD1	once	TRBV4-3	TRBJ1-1	CASSLAGGYRDTEAFF	TGCGCCAGCAGCCTGGCAGGGGGGTATAGGGACACTGAAGCTTTCTTT
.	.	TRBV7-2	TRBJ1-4	CASSTSISEKLFF	TGTGCCAGCAGCACCAGTATCTCCGAAAAACTGTTTTTT
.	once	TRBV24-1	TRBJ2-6	CATSEAQRSGANVLTF	TGTGCCACCAGTGAGGCTCAGAGGTCTGGGGCCAACGTCCTGACTTTC
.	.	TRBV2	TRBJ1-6	CASRREGNNSPLHF	TGTGCCAGCCGACGGGAAGGGAATAATTCACCCCTCCACTTT
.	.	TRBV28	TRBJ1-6	CASTGLGGYNSPLHF	TGTGCCAGCACCGGACTAGGGGGTTATAATTCACCCCTCCACTTT
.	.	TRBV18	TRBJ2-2	CASSNEGAGELFF	TGTGCCAGCTCAAACGAGGGAGCCGGGGAGCTGTTTTTT
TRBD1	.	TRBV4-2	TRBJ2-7	CASSPKRTSGGEQYF	TGTGCCAGCAGCCCAAAGCGAACATCAGGGGGCGAGCAGTACTTC
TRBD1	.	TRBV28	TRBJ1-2	CASSFSTGYGYTF	TGTGCCAGCAGTTTCTCGACAGGGTATGGCTACACCTTC
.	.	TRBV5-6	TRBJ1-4	CASSRNRQEGKLFF	TGTGCCAGCAGCCGAAATAGACAAGAAGGAAAACTGTTTTTT
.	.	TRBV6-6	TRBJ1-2	CASKQGTGYTF	TGTGCCAGCAAACAGGGAACTGGCTACACCTTC
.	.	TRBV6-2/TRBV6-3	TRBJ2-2	CASSYSPRTVSNTGELFF	TGTGCCAGCAGTTACTCCCCCCGGACAGTCTCGAACACCGGGGAGCTGTTTTTT
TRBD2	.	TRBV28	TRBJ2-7	CASSLEGAGAYEQYF	TGTGCCAGCAGTTTGGAGGGAGCGGGGGCTTACGAGCAGTACTTC
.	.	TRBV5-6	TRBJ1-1	CASSLAGGANEAFF	TGTGCCAGCAGCTTGGCGGGGGGCGCGAATGAAGCTTTCTTT
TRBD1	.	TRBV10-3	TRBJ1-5	CATHDREAASNQPQHF	TGTGCCACACACGACAGGGAGGCGGCGAGCAATCAGCCCCAGCATTTT
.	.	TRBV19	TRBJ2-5	CASSPQGRQETQYF	TGTGCCAGTAGTCCCCAGGGTAGGCAAGAGACCCAGTACTTC
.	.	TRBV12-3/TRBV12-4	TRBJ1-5	CASSQSNQPQHF	TGTGCCAGCAGTCAGAGCAATCAGCCCCAGCATTTT
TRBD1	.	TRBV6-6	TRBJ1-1	CASSLGGTGNTEAFF	TGTGCCAGCAGTCTTGGAGGGACAGGGAACACTGAAGCTTTCTTT
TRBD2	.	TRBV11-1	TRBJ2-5	CASSFSGSEGETQYF	TGTGCCAGCAGCTTTAGCGGGAGCGAAGGAGAGACCCAGTACTTC
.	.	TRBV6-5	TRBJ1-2	CASSNRTDYGYTF	TGTGCCAGCAGTAACCGGACAGACTATGGCTACACCTTC
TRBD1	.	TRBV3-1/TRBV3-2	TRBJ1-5	CASSQDRGQGTPQHF	TGTGCCAGCAGCCAAGATCGGGGACAGGGGACGCCCCAGCATTTT
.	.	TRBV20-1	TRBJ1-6	CSASLNNNSPLHF	TGCAGTGCTAGTCTGAACAATAATTCACCCCTCCACTTT
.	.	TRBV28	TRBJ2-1	CASSPPTSSKILF	TGTGCCAGCAGTCCCCCCACCTCTAGTAAGATCCTCTTC
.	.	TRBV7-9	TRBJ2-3	CASNPIRDSFYTQYF	TGTGCCAGCAACCCTATCCGGGACTCATTTTATACGCAGTATTTT
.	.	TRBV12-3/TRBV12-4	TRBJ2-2	CASGTLGELFF	TGTGCCAGCGGGACTCTCGGGGAGCTGTTTTTT
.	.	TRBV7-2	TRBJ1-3	CASSLNRGSVNTIYF	TGTGCCAGCAGCTTAAATCGGGGTTCTGTAAACACCATATATTTT
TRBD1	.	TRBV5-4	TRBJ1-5	CASSPQNRGYQPQHF	TGTGCCAGCAGCCCACAAAACAGGGGTTATCAGCCCCAGCATTTT